The 21 T cell receptor beta chains below come from one sample, sequenced in a study of T cell responses to AZD1222 COVID-19 vaccine. Clones were read by immunoSEQ multiplex PCR, and TCRdb kept only the in-frame ones, dropping some. Of about 140,000 clones listed, roughly 90% were seen once; the top ten hold about 3%. The material sequenced was peripheral blood, taken on day 0 of AZD1222 vaccination. The receptors originated from an adult in good health.

V is TRBV7-9 and J is TRBJ1-4; 9 nucleotides align to TRBD1. Germline V gene lookup returns CDR1 SEHNR and CDR2 FQNEAQ (reference sequence). The V and J ends lost 4 bases and 7 bases, in that order; junction bases with no gene match: 7. The CDR3 consists of 15 residues. The CDR3 loop reads CASSYNRGQREKLFF. The DNA for the CDR3 is TGTGCCAGCAGCTATAACAGGGGGCAGCGTGAAAAACTGTTTTTT.

The genes are TRBV4-1 and TRBJ1-2; 12 nucleotides agree with TRBD1. CDR1 is MGHRA, CDR2 YSYEKL, per germline. The CDR3 extends over 16 amino acids. The trim removed 4 bases at V and 3 bases at J, leaving 6 bases unmatched. CDR3 in amino acids: CASSPLGQGADYGYTF. CDR3 bases: TGCGCCAGCAGCCCGCTGGGACAGGGGGCTGACTATGGCTACACCTTC.

This clone was detected once. V usage is TRBV29-1 and J usage is TRBJ1-2; D is unclear. Germline-derived CDR1 and CDR2 are SQVTM and ANQGSEA. With 5 bases removed from V and 4 bases from J, the gap between germline ends came to 17 bases. The CDR3 is 14 residues long. The CDR3 loop reads CSVQSPKDPYGYTF. DNA for the CDR3: TGCAGCGTTCAATCTCCTAAGGATCCCTATGGCTACACCTTC.

The gene calls are TRBV12-5 and TRBJ1-1; perhaps TRBD1 as D (6 bases). The germline V and J ends were trimmed by 9 bases and 3 bases, with 14 bases remaining between them. CDR3 length: 13 amino acids. CDR1 is LGHNT, CDR2 FRNRAP, per germline. The CDR3 DNA reads as TGTGCTAGCCGATGGGACACCTACACTGAAGCTTTCTTT. As protein: CASRWDTYTEAFF.

The genes are TRBV7-2 and TRBJ1-1; a weak D match, TRBD1 (5 bases). Trimming pared 2 bases from V and 0 bases from J, leaving 10 bases between. The CDR3 runs to 15 residues. Germline-derived CDR1 and CDR2 are SGHTA and FQGNSA. CDR3 residues: CASSLQGPLNTEAFF. The CDR3 DNA is TGTGCCAGCAGCTTACAGGGTCCATTGAACACTGAAGCTTTCTTT.

This rearrangement joins TRBV19 to TRBJ2-3; no firm D call. This CDR3 has 16 amino acids. V dropped 3 bases and J dropped 2 bases, with 15 bases sitting between them. In germline, CDR1 is LNHDA, CDR2 SQIVND (reference sequence). CDR3 protein: CASSIRVRSLTDTQYF. The CDR3 nucleotides are TGTGCCAGTAGTATCCGGGTGCGGAGCCTCACAGATACGCAGTATTTT.

The chain uses TRBV5-1 and TRBJ2-5, with TRBD1 matching 9 bases. The CDR3 is 14 amino acids. V lost 4 bases to trimming and J lost 2 bases; unmatched junction nucleotides: 3. Germline V lookup: CDR1 SGHRS, CDR2 YFSETQ. This chain's CDR3 is CASSVGQGQETQYF. DNA for the CDR3: TGCGCCAGCAGCGTGGGACAGGGACAAGAGACCCAGTACTTC.

The gene calls are TRBV5-5 and TRBJ2-7, with no clear D. From germline, CDR1 is SGHKS and CDR2 YYEKEE (reference sequence). Trimming removed 4 bases from V and 2 bases from J, with 19 bases in between. CDR3 length: 16 residues. CDR3 sequence: CASSTNRAPVPYEQYF. The CDR3 bases are TGTGCCAGCAGCACAAACCGGGCCCCGGTCCCCTACGAGCAGTACTTC.

The CDR3 loop reads CASSLGRRIYSPLHF. The CDR3 nucleotides read TGTGCCAGCAGCTTAGGCAGGAGAATTTATTCACCCCTCCACTTT. The gene calls are TRBV11-2 and TRBJ1-6, with unresolved D. CDR1 and CDR2 from the germline V gene are SGHAT and FQNNGV. V lost 1 base and J 8 bases, leaving 12 bases between the germline ends. This CDR3 spans 15 amino acids.

This chain joins TRBV15 and TRBJ1-2, with TRBD1 identical over 8 bases. This CDR3 spans 17 amino acids. The V gene end was trimmed by 0 bases and the J gene end by 8 bases; junction bases not matched to a gene: 14. Per the germline V gene, CDR1 is LNHNV and CDR2 is YYDKDF (reference sequence). The DNA for the CDR3 is TGTGCCACCAGCAGAGATCGGGTGGCAGGGGGCAGAGACGGCTACACCTTC. Protein sequence: CATSRDRVAGGRDGYTF.

This sequence joins TRBV6-7 and TRBJ2-7, with a weak D call TRBD1 (6 bases). TRBV6-7 is labeled an ORF, and its function is uncertain. V was trimmed by 0 bases and J by 7 bases, leaving 25 bases between them. There are 18 residues in the CDR3. CDR3 DNA sequence: TGTGCCAGCAGTTACTCGATACCTACTCCGGGACACCCGACGGAGCAGTACTTC. This translates into CASSYSIPTPGHPTEQYF.

This clone was detected once. The chain joins TRBV19 to TRBJ2-7; 9 bases are shared with TRBD2. V lost 3 bases to trimming and J lost 5 bases; unmatched junction nucleotides: 14. Germline V gives CDR1 LNHDA, CDR2 SQIVND (reference sequence). The CDR3 is made up of 17 amino acids. The CDR3 nucleotides read TGTGCCAGTAGTATGGGAACTAGCGGGCCCGCCCCGCACGAGCAGTACTTC. It translates to CASSMGTSGPAPHEQYF.

V usage is TRBV4-3 and J usage is TRBJ1-2; TRBD1 agrees at 12 bases. This CDR3 comprises 16 residues. V shed 9 bases, J shed 4 bases, and the junction held 12 bases outside the gene matches. CDR1 is LGHNA and CDR2 is YSLEER in the germline V gene. The CDR3 DNA reads TGCGCCAGTCATAGCGGGGGGACAGGGGGCAGCTATGGCTACACCTTC. This codes for CASHSGGTGGSYGYTF.

This chain uses TRBV14 with TRBJ2-5, with D perhaps TRBD1 (5 bases). This CDR3 is 14 amino acids long. Germline values: CDR1 SGHDN, CDR2 FVKESK. Trimming took 1 base from V and 0 from J, leaving 6 bases between them. Written as DNA, the CDR3 is TGTGCCAGCAGCCAAGGACAGTACCAAGAGACCCAGTACTTC. It codes for CASSQGQYQETQYF.

The chain joins TRBV28 to TRBJ2-5; no clear D gene. This CDR3 is built from 13 residues. The V and J ends lost 6 bases and 3 bases respectively, with 11 bases between them. The germline gives CDR1 MDHEN, CDR2 SYDVKM. The CDR3 protein is CASRTLPKETQYF. The CDR3 nucleotides are TGTGCCAGCAGAACGTTACCCAAAGAGACCCAGTACTTC.

The chain carries TRBV15 and TRBJ2-5; possible D gene TRBD1, 5 bases. Germline values: CDR1 LNHNV, CDR2 YYDKDF (reference sequence). The CDR3 consists of 13 residues. Trimming took off 5 bases at V and 2 bases at J, with 9 bases between the two ends. The CDR3 sequence is CATSDRVQETQYF. The CDR3 nucleotides read TGTGCCACCAGCGACAGAGTTCAAGAGACCCAGTACTTC.

About this clone itself: In the same sample, other DNA sequences code for this CDR3. V gene TRBV6-2 or TRBV6-3 combines with J gene TRBJ1-5; 7 bases fit TRBD1. Germline V gene lookup returns CDR1 MNHEY and CDR2 SVGEGT. Trimming at V came to 6 bases and at J to 4 bases, leaving 6 bases not matched to a gene. This CDR3 is 14 amino acids long. The CDR3: CASSLTGHNQPQHF. The CDR3 nucleotides are TGTGCCAGCAGCTTGACAGGGCATAATCAGCCCCAGCATTTT.

The J gene is TRBJ1-5, the V gene TRBV19; 7 bases map to TRBD1. Losses at the gene ends were 7 bases for V and 4 bases for J; bases not matched to a gene: 10. The CDR3 loop spans 15 amino acids. CDR1 and CDR2 (germline): LNHDA, SQIVND (reference sequence). The CDR3 bases are TGTGCCAGTATGTTAGTACAGGGGAGAAATCAGCCCCAGCATTTT. Translated: CASMLVQGRNQPQHF.

The chain has TRBV28 and TRBJ1-5; tentative D call: TRBD1 (6 bases). V lost 4 bases, J lost 2 bases, and 12 bases lay in between. The length of the CDR3 is 15 residues. CDR1 and CDR2 from the germline V gene are MDHEN and SYDVKM. The CDR3 loop is CASSSIGGGNQPQHF. Here the CDR3 DNA reads TGTGCCAGCAGTTCCATAGGGGGAGGCAATCAGCCCCAGCATTTT.

J is TRBJ1-2 and V is TRBV6-5; D ambiguous. With 3 bases removed from V and 4 bases from J, the gap between germline ends came to 12 bases. Germline V gives CDR1 MNHEY, CDR2 SVGAGI. The CDR3 loop spans 14 amino acids. This CDR3 is CASSYKRNAYGYTF. Written as DNA, the CDR3 is TGTGCCAGCAGTTATAAACGGAACGCCTATGGCTACACCTTC.

The genes are TRBV28 and TRBJ1-2, with TRBD1 as a possible D gene (6 bases). With 2 bases removed from V and 2 bases from J, the gap between germline ends came to 21 bases. CDR3 length: 18 amino acids. In germline, CDR1 is MDHEN, CDR2 SYDVKM. For the CDR3, the DNA is TGTGCCAGCAGTTTAGTAGGGCAGGGGCCGGGTCCCAACTATGGCTACACCTTC. Amino acid sequence: CASSLVGQGPGPNYGYTF.